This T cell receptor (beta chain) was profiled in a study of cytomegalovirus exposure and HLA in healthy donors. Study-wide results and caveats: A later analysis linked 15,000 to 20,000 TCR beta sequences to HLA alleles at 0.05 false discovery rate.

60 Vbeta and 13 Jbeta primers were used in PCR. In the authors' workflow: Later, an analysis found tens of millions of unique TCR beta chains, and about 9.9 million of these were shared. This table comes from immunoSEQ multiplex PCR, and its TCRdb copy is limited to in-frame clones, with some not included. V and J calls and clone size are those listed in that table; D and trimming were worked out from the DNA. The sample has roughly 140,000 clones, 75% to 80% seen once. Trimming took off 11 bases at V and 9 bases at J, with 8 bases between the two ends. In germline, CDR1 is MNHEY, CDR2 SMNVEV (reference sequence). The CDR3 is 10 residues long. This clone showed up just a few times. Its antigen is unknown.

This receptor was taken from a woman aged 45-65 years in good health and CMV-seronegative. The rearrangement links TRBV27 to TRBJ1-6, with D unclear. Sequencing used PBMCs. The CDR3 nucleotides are TGTGCCCCTCTAGGTTCACCCCTCCACTTT. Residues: CAPLGSPLHF.